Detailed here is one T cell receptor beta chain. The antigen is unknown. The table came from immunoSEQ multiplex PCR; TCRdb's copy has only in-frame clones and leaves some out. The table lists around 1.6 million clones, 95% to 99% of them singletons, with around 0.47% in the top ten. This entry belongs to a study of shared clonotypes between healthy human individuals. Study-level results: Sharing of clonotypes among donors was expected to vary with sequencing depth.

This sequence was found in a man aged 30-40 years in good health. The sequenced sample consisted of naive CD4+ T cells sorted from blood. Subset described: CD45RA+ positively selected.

The CDR3 DNA sequence: TGCGCCAGCAGCGGGGGACATCAAGTCAATGAGCAGTTCTTC. Protein: CASSGGHQVNEQFF. The chain employs TRBV5-1 and TRBJ2-1; possibly TRBD1 for D (6 bases). V lost 4 bases and J lost 6, with 14 bases in between. There are 14 residues in the CDR3. Germline V CDR1 and CDR2: SGHRS, YFSETQ.